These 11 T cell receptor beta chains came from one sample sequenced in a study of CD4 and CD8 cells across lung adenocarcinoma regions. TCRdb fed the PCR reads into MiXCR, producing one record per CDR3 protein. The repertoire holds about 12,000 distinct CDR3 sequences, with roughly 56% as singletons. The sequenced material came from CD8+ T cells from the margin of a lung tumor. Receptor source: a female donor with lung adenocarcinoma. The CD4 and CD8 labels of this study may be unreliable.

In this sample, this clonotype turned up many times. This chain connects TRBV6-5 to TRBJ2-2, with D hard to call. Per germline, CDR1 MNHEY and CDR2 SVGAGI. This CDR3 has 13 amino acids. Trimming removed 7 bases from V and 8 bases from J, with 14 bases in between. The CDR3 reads CASTAPPGGELFF. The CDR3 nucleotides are TGTGCCAGCACCGCACCCCCGGGTGGGGAGCTGTTTTTT.

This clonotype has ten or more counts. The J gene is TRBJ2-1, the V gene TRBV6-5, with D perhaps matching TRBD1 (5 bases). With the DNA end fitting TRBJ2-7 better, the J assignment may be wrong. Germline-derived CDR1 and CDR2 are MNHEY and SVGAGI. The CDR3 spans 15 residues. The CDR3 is CASSYSMHQGHEQYF. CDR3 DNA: TGTGCCAGCAGTTACTCGATGCATCAGGGCCACGAGCAGTACTTC.

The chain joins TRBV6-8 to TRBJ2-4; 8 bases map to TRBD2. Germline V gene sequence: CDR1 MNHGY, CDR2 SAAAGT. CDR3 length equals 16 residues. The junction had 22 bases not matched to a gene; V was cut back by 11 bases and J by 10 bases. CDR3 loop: CACGGLGGGDQEIQYF. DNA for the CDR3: TGTGCCTGCGGGGGGCTCGGGGGCGGCGACCAGGAGATTCAGTACTTC.

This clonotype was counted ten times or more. The CDR3, as DNA: TGCGCCAGCAGCCATCTCCAAGAGACCCAGTACTTC. Residues: CASSHLQETQYF. The gene calls are TRBV4-1 and TRBJ2-5; D remains unclear. CDR1 is MGHRA and CDR2 is YSYEKL in the germline V gene. This CDR3 comprises 12 residues. V shed 3 bases and J shed 1 base, with 3 bases lying between them.

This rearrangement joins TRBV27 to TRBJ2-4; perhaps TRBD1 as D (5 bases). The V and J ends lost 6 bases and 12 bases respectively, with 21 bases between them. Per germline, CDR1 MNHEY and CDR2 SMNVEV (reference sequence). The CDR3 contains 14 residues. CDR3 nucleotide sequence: TGTGCCAGCAGGGGGCCGAGAGGCACAGACACTCAGTACTTC. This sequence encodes CASRGPRGTDTQYF.

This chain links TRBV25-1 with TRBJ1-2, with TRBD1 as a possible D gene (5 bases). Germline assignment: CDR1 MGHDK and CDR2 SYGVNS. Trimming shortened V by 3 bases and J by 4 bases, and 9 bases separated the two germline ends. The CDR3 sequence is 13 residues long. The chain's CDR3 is CASSDPGGYGYTF. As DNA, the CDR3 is TGTGCCAGCAGTGATCCCGGGGGCTATGGCTACACCTTC.

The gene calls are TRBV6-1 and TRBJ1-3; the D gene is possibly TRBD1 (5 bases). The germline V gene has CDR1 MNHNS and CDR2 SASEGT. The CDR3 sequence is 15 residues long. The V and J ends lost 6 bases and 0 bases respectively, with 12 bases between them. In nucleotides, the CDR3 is TGTGCCAGCAGCGCCACAGGTACCTCTGGAAACACCATATATTTT. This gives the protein CASSATGTSGNTIYF.

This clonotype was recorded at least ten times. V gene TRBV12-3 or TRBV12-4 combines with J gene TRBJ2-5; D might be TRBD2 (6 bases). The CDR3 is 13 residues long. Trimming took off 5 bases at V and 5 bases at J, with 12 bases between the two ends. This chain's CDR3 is CASSQRRGETQYF. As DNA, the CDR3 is TGTGCCAGCAGTCAAAGACGGGGGGAGACCCAGTACTTC.

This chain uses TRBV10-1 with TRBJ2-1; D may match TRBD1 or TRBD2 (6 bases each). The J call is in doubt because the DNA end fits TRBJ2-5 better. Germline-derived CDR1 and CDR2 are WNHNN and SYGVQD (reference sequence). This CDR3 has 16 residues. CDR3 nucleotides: TGCGCCAGCGCGGGGTCCGGGGGCCGTGGTACAGATACCCAGTACTTC. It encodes CASAGSGGRGTDTQYF.

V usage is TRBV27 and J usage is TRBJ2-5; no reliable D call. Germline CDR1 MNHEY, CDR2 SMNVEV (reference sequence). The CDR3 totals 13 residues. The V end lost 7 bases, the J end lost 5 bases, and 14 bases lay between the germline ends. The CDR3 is CASKDPLGETQYF. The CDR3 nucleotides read TGTGCCAGCAAGGACCCTCTAGGGGAGACCCAGTACTTC.

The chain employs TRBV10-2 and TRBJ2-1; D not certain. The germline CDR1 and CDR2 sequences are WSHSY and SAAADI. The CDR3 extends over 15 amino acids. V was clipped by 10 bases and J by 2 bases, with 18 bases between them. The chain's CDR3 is CATTLIAFPYNEQFF. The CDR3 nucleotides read TGCGCCACTACGTTGATTGCTTTTCCCTACAATGAGCAGTTCTTC.